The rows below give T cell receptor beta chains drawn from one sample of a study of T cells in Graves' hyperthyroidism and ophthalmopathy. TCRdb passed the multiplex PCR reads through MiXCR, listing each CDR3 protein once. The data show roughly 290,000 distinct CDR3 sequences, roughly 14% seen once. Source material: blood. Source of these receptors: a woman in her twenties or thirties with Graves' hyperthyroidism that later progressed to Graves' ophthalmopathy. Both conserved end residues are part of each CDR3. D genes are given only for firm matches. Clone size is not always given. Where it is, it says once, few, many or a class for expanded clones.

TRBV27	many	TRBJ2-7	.	TGTGCCAGCAGTTTTTTTCCTCGCGACGGCCCCTACGAGCAGTACTTC	CASSFFPRDGPYEQYF
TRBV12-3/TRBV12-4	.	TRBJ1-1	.	TGTGCCAGCAGTCGACGCTGGGACACTGAAGCTTTCTTT	CASSRRWDTEAFF
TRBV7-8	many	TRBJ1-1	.	TGTGCCAGCAGCTTAATGGGGGCTCGGCCTGAAGCTTTCTTT	CASSLMGARPEAFF
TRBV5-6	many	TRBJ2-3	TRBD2	TGTGCCAGCAGCTCATTGACTAGCGGGAGTACAGATACGCAGTATTTT	CASSSLTSGSTDTQYF
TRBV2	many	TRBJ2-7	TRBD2	TGTGCCAGCAGATCCACTAGCGGAACCTACGAGCAGTACTTC	CASRSTSGTYEQYF
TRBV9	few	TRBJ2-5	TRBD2	TGTGCCAGCAGCGTAGAAGCGGGAGATGAGACCCAGTACTTC	CASSVEAGDETQYF
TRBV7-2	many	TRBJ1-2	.	TGTGCCAGCAGCTTTCTTACGGACTCGCGTGGCTACACCTTC	CASSFLTDSRGYTF
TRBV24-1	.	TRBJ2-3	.	TGTGCCACCAGTGACGGGAGCGGAGGAGATACGCAGTATTTT	CATSDGSGGDTQYF
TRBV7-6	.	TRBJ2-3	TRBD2	TGTGCCAGCAGCTTTTCGGCGGGAGAGGGCACGCAGTATTTT	CASSFSAGEGTQYF
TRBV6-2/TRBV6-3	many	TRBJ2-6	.	TGTGCCAGCAGTTCTTGGGGTAGTGGGGCCAACGTCCTGACTTTC	CASSSWGSGANVLTF
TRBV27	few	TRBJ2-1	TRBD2	TGTGTCAGCAGTTTATCGCTAGCGGGAGGGAATAGAAATGAGCAGTTCTTC	CVSSLSLAGGNRNEQFF